This is a list of T cell receptor beta chains from one sample in a study of T-cell reconstitution after alpha-beta-depleted transplantation in children. TCRdb reprocessed the PCR reads with MiXCR, giving one entry per CDR3 protein. This table has around 700,000 distinct CDR3 sequences, roughly 14% appearing once. Sequences were derived from PBMCs, sampled before TCRalphabeta/CD19-depleted stem cell transplant. These TCRs come from a girl aged 2-10 years with congenital amegakaryocytic thrombocytopenia, due to receive a stem cell transplant. CDR3s include the opening cysteine and the closing phenylalanine or tryptophan. The D gene is left open where the match is weak. Size is stated for part of the rows, as once, few or many counts, or as a class when the clone is expanded.

D: .
V: TRBV5-1
size: many
J: TRBJ2-1
DNA: TGCGCCAGCAGCTTGGCCGGAGCCGACAATGAGCAGTTCTTC
CDR3: CASSLAGADNEQFF

D: TRBD2
V: TRBV5-1
size: .
J: TRBJ2-7
DNA: TGCGCCAGAGAAACCACCCGCGGGAGGGCCACGTACGAGCAGTACTTC
CDR3: CARETTRGRATYEQYF

D: .
V: TRBV4-1
size: .
J: TRBJ2-1
DNA: TGCGCCAGCAGCCAAGTGGGTGCGGGGGCCTGGGAGCAGTTCTTC
CDR3: CASSQVGAGAWEQFF

D: .
V: TRBV3-1
size: few
J: TRBJ2-1
DNA: TGTGCCAGCAGCCAAGATCTAAGGGGCGCCCACAATGAGCAGTTCTTC
CDR3: CASSQDLRGAHNEQFF

D: TRBD2
V: TRBV20-1
size: many
J: TRBJ2-3
DNA: TGCAGTGCTAGAGATCTGGCTAGCGGATACACAGATACGCAGTATTTT
CDR3: CSARDLASGYTDTQYF

D: TRBD1
V: TRBV20-1
size: many
J: TRBJ2-7
DNA: TGCAGTCCAAGGAAGCAGGGGGTCGAGCAGTACTTC
CDR3: CSPRKQGVEQYF

D: .
V: TRBV7-8
size: .
J: TRBJ2-3
DNA: TGTGCCAGCAGCTTCCTCACGCGGGGTGATACGCAGTATTTT
CDR3: CASSFLTRGDTQYF

D: .
V: TRBV19
size: .
J: TRBJ2-2
DNA: TGTGCCAGCCGGGGCCGAACGAACACCGGGGAGCTGTTTTTT
CDR3: CASRGRTNTGELFF

D: .
V: TRBV20-1
size: .
J: TRBJ2-7
DNA: TGCAGTGCTAGGACACCCAGCTCCTACGAGCAGTACTTC
CDR3: CSARTPSSYEQYF

D: .
V: TRBV7-6
size: many
J: TRBJ2-4
DNA: TGTGCCAGCAGCTTTCAAGTAGGCCTAGCAATAGACATTCAGTACTTC
CDR3: CASSFQVGLAIDIQYF

D: TRBD2
V: TRBV7-8
size: many
J: TRBJ2-3
DNA: TGTGCCAGCAGCTATTTAGGCGGGAGGGTATCAGATACGCAGTATTTT
CDR3: CASSYLGGRVSDTQYF

D: .
V: TRBV10-3
size: many
J: TRBJ2-1
DNA: TGTGCCATCAGTGAGTTGGCAGGGGACTACAATGAGCAGTTCTTC
CDR3: CAISELAGDYNEQFF

D: .
V: TRBV20-1
size: many
J: TRBJ1-2
DNA: TGCAGTGCTAGATGGCCGCAGTCGGCGTACACCTTC
CDR3: CSARWPQSAYTF

D: .
V: TRBV21-1
size: many
J: TRBJ2-7
DNA: TGTGCCAGCAGCAAAGCCGATAGCGGGAACGGTAACGAGCAGTACTTC
CDR3: CASSKADSGNGNEQYF

D: .
V: TRBV6-2/TRBV6-3
size: few
J: TRBJ2-3
DNA: TGTGCCAGCAGTAATAGGGGTTTGGATACGCAGTATTTT
CDR3: CASSNRGLDTQYF

D: .
V: TRBV10-3
size: few
J: TRBJ1-2
DNA: TGTGCCATCAGTGAGTCGAGGGGGAACTATGGCTACACCTTC
CDR3: CAISESRGNYGYTF

D: TRBD1
V: TRBV6-5
size: few
J: TRBJ2-7
DNA: TGTGCCAGCAGTTACCGGCCAGGGGGTCGCGAGCAGTACTTC
CDR3: CASSYRPGGREQYF

D: TRBD2
V: TRBV12-3/TRBV12-4
size: .
J: TRBJ2-3
DNA: TGTGCCAGCAGCCCCGACACTAGCGGGAGTATTCCAGATACGCAGTATTTT
CDR3: CASSPDTSGSIPDTQYF

D: TRBD2
V: TRBV7-2
size: few
J: TRBJ2-1
DNA: TGTGCCAGCAGCTCTCGGACTAGCGGGAGGTCTCGCAATGAGCAGTTCTTC
CDR3: CASSSRTSGRSRNEQFF

D: .
V: TRBV7-2
size: many
J: TRBJ2-1
DNA: TGTGCCACCCTGAGGGACAACTCCTACAATGAGCAGTTCTTC
CDR3: CATLRDNSYNEQFF

D: TRBD2
V: TRBV7-2
size: many
J: TRBJ2-5
DNA: TGTGCCAGCAGCTTAGTTCCGGGAGGGCGAGAGACCCAGTACTTC
CDR3: CASSLVPGGRETQYF

D: TRBD2
V: TRBV12-3/TRBV12-4
size: few
J: TRBJ2-4
DNA: TGTGCCAGCAGTCTAGGGGTGGGACTAGGGCTCAAAAACATTCAGTACTTC
CDR3: CASSLGVGLGLKNIQYF

D: TRBD2
V: TRBV7-9
size: .
J: TRBJ2-1
DNA: TGTGCCAGCAGCTCGGGACTAGCGGATGTGGATGAGCAGTTCTTC
CDR3: CASSSGLADVDEQFF

D: .
V: TRBV20-1
size: many
J: TRBJ2-2
DNA: TGCAGTGCTAGAGATGTACACGACACCGGGGAGCTGTTTTTT
CDR3: CSARDVHDTGELFF

D: .
V: TRBV7-6
size: many
J: TRBJ1-1
DNA: TGTGCCAGCAGCTTAGAGGGACTGACCATGAACACTGAAGCTTTCTTT
CDR3: CASSLEGLTMNTEAFF

D: .
V: TRBV14
size: few
J: TRBJ1-1
DNA: TGTGCCAGCAGGGCGACGGATCGCTTGAACACTGAAGCTTTCTTT
CDR3: CASRATDRLNTEAFF

D: TRBD1
V: TRBV5-5
size: few
J: TRBJ2-2
DNA: TGTGCCAGCAGCTTGGTTGGGACAGGGGTCACCGGGGAGCTGTTTTTT
CDR3: CASSLVGTGVTGELFF

D: .
V: TRBV30
size: .
J: TRBJ2-2
DNA: TGTGCCTGGATCCATTCGGGATCCACCGGGGAGCTGTTTTTT
CDR3: CAWIHSGSTGELFF

D: TRBD2
V: TRBV10-3
size: .
J: TRBJ2-5
DNA: TGTGCCATCAGTGTAGGACTAGCGGGAGGCGAGACCCAGTACTTC
CDR3: CAISVGLAGGETQYF

D: .
V: TRBV28
size: .
J: TRBJ1-2
DNA: TGTGCCAGCAGTCCAGCTTCAGCAGGCGGCTACACCTTC
CDR3: CASSPASAGGYTF

D: TRBD1
V: TRBV3-1
size: .
J: TRBJ2-7
DNA: TGTGCCAGCACCGCCGGGACAGGGGGCCTTTTACCCTACGAGCAGTACTTC
CDR3: CASTAGTGGLLPYEQYF

D: .
V: TRBV5-6
size: .
J: TRBJ2-2
DNA: TGTGCCAGCAGCTTGGACTGGGTACCGAACACCGGGGAGCTGTTTTTT
CDR3: CASSLDWVPNTGELFF

D: .
V: TRBV5-1
size: .
J: TRBJ2-3
DNA: TGCGCCAGCAGCTCAAGACCGCGTAGCACAGATACGCAGTATTTT
CDR3: CASSSRPRSTDTQYF

D: .
V: TRBV20-1
size: .
J: TRBJ2-7
DNA: TGCAGTGCTAGTCACAGGGCCTCCTACGAGCAGTACTTC
CDR3: CSASHRASYEQYF

D: .
V: TRBV29-1
size: .
J: TRBJ2-7
DNA: TGCAGCGTTGAGGATGGAGAGCAGTACTTC
CDR3: CSVEDGEQYF

D: .
V: TRBV5-1
size: .
J: TRBJ2-3
DNA: TGCGCCAGCAGCTTGGAGGATCCGGGTGGGAGCACAGATACGCAGTATTTT
CDR3: CASSLEDPGGSTDTQYF

D: .
V: TRBV18
size: many
J: TRBJ2-7
DNA: TGTGCCAGCTCACACAATGGAGGGGACATCTCCTACGAGCAGTACTTC
CDR3: CASSHNGGDISYEQYF

D: .
V: TRBV3-1
size: .
J: TRBJ2-2
DNA: TGTGCCAGCAGCCAAGGGGACGGTGGGTTCACCGGGGAGCTGTTTTTT
CDR3: CASSQGDGGFTGELFF

D: .
V: TRBV5-1
size: many
J: TRBJ1-4
DNA: TGCGCCAGCAGTTTCTCGTCAACTAATGAAAAACTGTTTTTT
CDR3: CASSFSSTNEKLFF

D: .
V: TRBV29-1
size: many
J: TRBJ2-2
DNA: TGCAGCGTTGGCTTACAACAGGGAAACACCGGGGAGCTGTTTTTT
CDR3: CSVGLQQGNTGELFF

D: TRBD2
V: TRBV7-6
size: .
J: TRBJ2-1
DNA: TGTGCCAGCAGCTCGGGACTAGCGGGAGACGATGGGAATGAGCAGTTCTTC
CDR3: CASSSGLAGDDGNEQFF

D: TRBD1
V: TRBV11-2
size: few
J: TRBJ1-2
DNA: TGTGCCAGCAGCCCGACAGGGGATTGGGGCTATGGCTACACCTTC
CDR3: CASSPTGDWGYGYTF

D: TRBD2
V: TRBV4-2
size: .
J: TRBJ2-7
DNA: TGTGCCAGCAGCCCCAACCCGCAGCGGGGCTACTCCTACGAGCAGTACTTC
CDR3: CASSPNPQRGYSYEQYF

D: .
V: TRBV28
size: many
J: TRBJ1-4
DNA: TGTGCCAGCGGGGCAGCAAATGAAAAACTGTTTTTT
CDR3: CASGAANEKLFF

D: .
V: TRBV20-1
size: .
J: TRBJ2-5
DNA: TGCAGTCCCAACAGGGCCGGGGAGACCCAGTACTTC
CDR3: CSPNRAGETQYF

D: TRBD2
V: TRBV5-1
size: .
J: TRBJ2-7
DNA: TGCGCCAGCAGCTTGGGGGAGGTAGGGACTACCGAGCAGTACTTC
CDR3: CASSLGEVGTTEQYF